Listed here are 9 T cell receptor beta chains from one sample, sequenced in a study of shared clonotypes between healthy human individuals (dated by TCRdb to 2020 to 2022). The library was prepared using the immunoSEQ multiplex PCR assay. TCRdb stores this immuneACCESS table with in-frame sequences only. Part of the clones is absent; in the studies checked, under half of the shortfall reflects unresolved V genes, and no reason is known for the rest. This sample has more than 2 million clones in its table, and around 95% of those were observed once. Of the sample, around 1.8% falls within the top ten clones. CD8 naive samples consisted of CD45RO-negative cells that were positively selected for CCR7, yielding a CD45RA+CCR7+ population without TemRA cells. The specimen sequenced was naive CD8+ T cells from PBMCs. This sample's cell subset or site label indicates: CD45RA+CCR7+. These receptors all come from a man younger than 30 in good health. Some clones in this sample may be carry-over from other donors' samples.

The CDR3 bases are TGTGCCAGCAGCTTACTCAGGGACGAGCAGTACTTC. This encodes CASSLLRDEQYF. V usage is TRBV7-9 and J usage is TRBJ2-7; weak D call: TRBD1 (5 bases). This CDR3 region has 12 residues. The V end was cut by 2 bases, the J end by 5 bases, with 7 bases between. Germline loops: CDR1 SEHNR, CDR2 FQNEAQ (reference sequence). The complete variable domain, with remaining parts taken from reference TRBV7-9 and TRBJ2-7, reads DTGVSQNPRHKITKRGQNVTFRCDPISEHNRLYWYRQTLGQGPEFLTYFQNEAQLEKSRLLSDRFSAERPKGSFSTLEIQRTEQGDSAMYLCASSLLRDEQYFGPGTRLTVT.

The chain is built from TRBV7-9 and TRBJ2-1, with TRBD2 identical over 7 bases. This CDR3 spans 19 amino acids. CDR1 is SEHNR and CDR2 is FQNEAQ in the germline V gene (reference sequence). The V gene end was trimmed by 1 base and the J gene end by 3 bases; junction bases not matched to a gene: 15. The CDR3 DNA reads TGTGCCAGCAGCTTAGAAGGACTTTGGGCGGGAGAGGTCTACAATGAGCAGTTCTTC. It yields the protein CASSLEGLWAGEVYNEQFF.

The CDR3 region is CASSLGVGAGEQYF. The CDR3 nucleotides are TGTGCCAGCAGCCTGGGGGTAGGGGCGGGAGAGCAGTACTTC. The V and J genes are TRBV27 and TRBJ2-7; D may be TRBD2 (6 bases). This CDR3 region has 14 residues. The V gene lost 6 bases and the J gene lost 7 bases, with 19 bases spanning the gap. The germline V gene has CDR1 MNHEY and CDR2 SMNVEV (reference sequence).

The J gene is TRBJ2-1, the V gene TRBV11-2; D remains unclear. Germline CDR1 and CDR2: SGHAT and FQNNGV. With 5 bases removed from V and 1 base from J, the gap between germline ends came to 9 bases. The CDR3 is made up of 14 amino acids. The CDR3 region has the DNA TGTGCCAGCAGCCTAGGAGCGTCCTACAATGAGCAGTTCTTC. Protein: CASSLGASYNEQFF.

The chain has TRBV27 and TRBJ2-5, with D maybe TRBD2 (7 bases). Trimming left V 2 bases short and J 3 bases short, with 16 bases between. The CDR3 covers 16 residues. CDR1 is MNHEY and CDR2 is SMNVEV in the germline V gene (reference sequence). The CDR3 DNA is TGTGCCAGCAGTTTAAGTGGCGGGGGCGGGGAAGAGACCCAGTACTTC. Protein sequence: CASSLSGGGGEETQYF.

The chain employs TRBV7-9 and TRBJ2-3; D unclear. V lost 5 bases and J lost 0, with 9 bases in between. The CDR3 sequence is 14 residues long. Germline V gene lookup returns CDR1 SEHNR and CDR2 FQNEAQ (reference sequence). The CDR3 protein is CASSPRASTDTQYF. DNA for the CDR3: TGTGCCAGCAGCCCTCGGGCTAGCACAGATACGCAGTATTTT.

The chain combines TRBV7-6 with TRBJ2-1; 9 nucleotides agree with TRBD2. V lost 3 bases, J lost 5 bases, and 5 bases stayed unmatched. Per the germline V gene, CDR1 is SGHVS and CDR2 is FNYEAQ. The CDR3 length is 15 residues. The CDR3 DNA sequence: TGTGCCAGCAGCTTTACTAGCGGGCTTAACAATGAGCAGTTCTTC. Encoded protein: CASSFTSGLNNEQFF.

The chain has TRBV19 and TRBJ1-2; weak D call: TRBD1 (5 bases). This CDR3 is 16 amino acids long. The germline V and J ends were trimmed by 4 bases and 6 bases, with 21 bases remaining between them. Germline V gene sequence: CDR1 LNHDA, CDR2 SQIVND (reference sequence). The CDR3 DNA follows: TGTGCCAGTAGTACGGGAACGGGACGGAGAGATCATGGCTACACCTTC. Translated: CASSTGTGRRDHGYTF.

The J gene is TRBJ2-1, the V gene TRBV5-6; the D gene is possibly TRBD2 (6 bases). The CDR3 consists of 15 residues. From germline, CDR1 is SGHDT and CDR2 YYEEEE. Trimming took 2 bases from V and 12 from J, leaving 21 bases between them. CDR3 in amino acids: CASSFASALHQGQFF. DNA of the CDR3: TGTGCCAGCAGCTTTGCTAGCGCCCTCCATCAAGGGCAGTTCTTC.